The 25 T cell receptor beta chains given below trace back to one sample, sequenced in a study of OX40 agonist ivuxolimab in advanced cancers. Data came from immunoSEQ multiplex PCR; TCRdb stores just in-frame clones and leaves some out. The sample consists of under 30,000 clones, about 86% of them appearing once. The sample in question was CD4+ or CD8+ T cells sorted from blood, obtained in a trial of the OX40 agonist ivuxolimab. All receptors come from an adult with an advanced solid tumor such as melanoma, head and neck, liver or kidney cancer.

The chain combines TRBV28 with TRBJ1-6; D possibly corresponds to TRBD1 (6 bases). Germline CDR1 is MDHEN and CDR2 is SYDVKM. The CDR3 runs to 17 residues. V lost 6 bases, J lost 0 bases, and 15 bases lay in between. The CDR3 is CASSPRQDSSYNSPLHF. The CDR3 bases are TGTGCCAGCAGCCCCCGACAGGACAGCTCCTATAATTCACCCCTCCACTTT.

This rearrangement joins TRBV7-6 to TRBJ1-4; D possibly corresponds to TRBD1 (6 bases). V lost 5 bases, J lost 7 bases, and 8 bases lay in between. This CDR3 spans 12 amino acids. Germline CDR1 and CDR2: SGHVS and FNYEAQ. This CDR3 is CASSEGGEKLFF. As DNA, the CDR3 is TGTGCCAGCAGCGAGGGGGGTGAAAAACTGTTTTTT.

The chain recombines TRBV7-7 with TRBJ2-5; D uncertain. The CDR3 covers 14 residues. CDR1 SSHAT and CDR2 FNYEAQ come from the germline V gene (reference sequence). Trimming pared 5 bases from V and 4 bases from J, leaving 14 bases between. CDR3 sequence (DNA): TGTGCCAGCAGCCCCCCCACGGGTGTAGAGACCCAGTACTTC. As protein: CASSPPTGVETQYF. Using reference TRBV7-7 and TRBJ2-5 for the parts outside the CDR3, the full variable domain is GAGVSQSPRYKVTKRGQDVTLRCDPISSHATLYWYQQALGQGPEFLTYFNYEAQPDKSGLPSDRFSAERPEGSISTLTIQRTEQRDSAMYRCASSPPTGVETQYFGPGTRLLVL.

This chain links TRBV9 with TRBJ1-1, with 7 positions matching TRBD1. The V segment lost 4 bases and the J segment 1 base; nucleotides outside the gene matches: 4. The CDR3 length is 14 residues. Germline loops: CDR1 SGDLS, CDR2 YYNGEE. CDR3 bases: TGTGCCAGCAGCCCCCGGACAGGGAACACTGAAGCTTTCTTT. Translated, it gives CASSPRTGNTEAFF.

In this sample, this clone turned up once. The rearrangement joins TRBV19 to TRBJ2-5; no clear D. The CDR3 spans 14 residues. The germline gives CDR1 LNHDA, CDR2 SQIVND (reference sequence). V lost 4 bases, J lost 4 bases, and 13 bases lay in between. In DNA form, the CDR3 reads TGTGCCAGTAGTACCCCCCCATTTTCAGAGACCCAGTACTTC. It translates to CASSTPPFSETQYF.

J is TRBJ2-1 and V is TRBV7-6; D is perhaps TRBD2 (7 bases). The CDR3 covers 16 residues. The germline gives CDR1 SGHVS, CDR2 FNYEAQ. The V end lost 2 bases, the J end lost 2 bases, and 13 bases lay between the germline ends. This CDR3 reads CASSLNAGAAYNEQFF. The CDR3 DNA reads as TGTGCCAGCAGCTTAAACGCGGGGGCAGCCTACAATGAGCAGTTCTTC.

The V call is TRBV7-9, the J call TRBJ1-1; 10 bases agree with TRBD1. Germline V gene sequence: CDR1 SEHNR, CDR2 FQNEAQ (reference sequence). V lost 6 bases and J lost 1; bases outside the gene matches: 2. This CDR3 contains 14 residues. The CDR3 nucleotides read TGTGCCAGCAGAGGACAGGGGGGGAACACTGAAGCTTTCTTT. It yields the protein CASRGQGGNTEAFF.

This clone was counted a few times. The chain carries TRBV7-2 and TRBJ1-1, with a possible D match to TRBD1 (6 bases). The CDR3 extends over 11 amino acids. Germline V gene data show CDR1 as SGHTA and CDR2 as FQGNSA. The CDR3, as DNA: TGTGCTATCACGGCCGGGACAGAAGCTTTCTTT. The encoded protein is CAITAGTEAFF. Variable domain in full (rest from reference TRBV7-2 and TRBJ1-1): GAGVSQSPSNKVTEKGKDVELRCDPISGHTALYWYRQSLGQGLEFLIYFQGNSAPDKSGLPSDRFSAERTGGSVSTLTIQRTQQEDSAVYLCAITAGTEAFFGQGTRLTVV.

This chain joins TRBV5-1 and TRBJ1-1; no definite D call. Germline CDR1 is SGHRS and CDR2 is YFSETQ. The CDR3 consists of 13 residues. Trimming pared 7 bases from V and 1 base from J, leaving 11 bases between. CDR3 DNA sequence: TGCGCCAGCTCTATCACAGAGAACACTGAAGCTTTCTTT. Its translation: CASSITENTEAFF.

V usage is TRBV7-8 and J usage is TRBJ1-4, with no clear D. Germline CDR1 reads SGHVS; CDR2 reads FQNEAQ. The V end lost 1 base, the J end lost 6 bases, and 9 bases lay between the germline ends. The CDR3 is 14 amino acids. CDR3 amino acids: CASSLGGVHEKLFF. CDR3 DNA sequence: TGTGCCAGCAGCTTAGGGGGTGTTCATGAAAAACTGTTTTTT.

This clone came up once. The CDR3 nucleotides read TGTGCCAGCAGCTTGTGGGGTCTCGCACTTAACTATGGCTACACCTTC. Its translation is CASSLWGLALNYGYTF. V and J are TRBV5-4 and TRBJ1-2; D uncertain. CDR3 size: 16 residues. The germline V gene has CDR1 SGHNT and CDR2 YYREEE (reference sequence). V was pared by 1 base and J by 1 base, with 14 bases between.

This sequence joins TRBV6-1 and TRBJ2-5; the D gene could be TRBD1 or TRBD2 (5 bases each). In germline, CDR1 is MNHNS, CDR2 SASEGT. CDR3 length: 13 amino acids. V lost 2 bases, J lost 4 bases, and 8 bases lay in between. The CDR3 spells CASSEWGSETQYF. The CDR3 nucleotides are TGTGCCAGCAGTGAATGGGGGTCAGAGACCCAGTACTTC.

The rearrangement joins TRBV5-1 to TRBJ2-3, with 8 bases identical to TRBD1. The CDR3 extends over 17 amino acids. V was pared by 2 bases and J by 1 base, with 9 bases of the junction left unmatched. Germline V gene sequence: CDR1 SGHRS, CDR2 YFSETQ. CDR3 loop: CASSFVPSGGGTDTQYF. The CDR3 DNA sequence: TGCGCCAGCAGCTTTGTCCCCTCAGGGGGCGGCACAGATACGCAGTATTTT.

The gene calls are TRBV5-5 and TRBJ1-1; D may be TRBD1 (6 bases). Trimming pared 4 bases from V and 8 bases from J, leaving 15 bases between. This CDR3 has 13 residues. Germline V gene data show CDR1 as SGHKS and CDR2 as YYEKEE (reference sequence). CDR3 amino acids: CASSLPNRGEAFF. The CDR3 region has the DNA TGTGCCAGCAGCCTACCTAATAGGGGGGAAGCTTTCTTT.

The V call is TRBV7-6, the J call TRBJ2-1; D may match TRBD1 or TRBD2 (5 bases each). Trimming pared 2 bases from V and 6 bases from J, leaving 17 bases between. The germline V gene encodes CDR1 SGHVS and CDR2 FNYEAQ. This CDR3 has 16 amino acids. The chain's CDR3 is CASSLWRGQGVNEQFF. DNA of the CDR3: TGTGCCAGCAGCTTATGGCGTGGGCAGGGAGTCAATGAGCAGTTCTTC.

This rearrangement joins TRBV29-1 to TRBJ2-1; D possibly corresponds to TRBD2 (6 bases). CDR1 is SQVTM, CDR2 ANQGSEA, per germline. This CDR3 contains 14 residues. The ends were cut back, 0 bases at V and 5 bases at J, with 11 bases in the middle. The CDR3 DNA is TGCAGCGTTGAAGAGCGGGGTTTCGACAATGAGCAGTTCTTC. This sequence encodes CSVEERGFDNEQFF.

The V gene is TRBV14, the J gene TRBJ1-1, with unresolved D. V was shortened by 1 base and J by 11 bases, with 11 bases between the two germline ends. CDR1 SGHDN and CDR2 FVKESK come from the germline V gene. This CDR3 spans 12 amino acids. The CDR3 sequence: CASSQGLDGAFF. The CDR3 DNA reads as TGTGCCAGCAGCCAAGGTCTGGACGGGGCTTTCTTT.

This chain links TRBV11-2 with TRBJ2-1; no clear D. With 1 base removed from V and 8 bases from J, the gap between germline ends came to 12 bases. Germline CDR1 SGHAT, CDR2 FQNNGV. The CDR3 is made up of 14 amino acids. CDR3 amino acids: CASSLGAVGYEQFF. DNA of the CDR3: TGTGCCAGCAGCTTAGGGGCAGTTGGATATGAGCAGTTCTTC.

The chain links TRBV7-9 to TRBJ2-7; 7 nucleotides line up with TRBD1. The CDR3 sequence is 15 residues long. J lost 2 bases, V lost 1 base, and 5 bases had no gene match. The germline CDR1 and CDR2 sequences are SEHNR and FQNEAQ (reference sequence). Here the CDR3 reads CASSLVGTAPYEQYF. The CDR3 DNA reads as TGTGCCAGCAGCTTAGTTGGGACAGCCCCCTACGAGCAGTACTTC.

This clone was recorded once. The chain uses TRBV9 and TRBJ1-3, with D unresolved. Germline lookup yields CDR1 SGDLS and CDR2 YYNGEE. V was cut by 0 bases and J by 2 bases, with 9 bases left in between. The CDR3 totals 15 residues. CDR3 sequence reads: CASSVGGGTGNTIYF. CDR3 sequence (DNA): TGTGCCAGCAGCGTAGGAGGAGGGACTGGAAACACCATATATTTT.

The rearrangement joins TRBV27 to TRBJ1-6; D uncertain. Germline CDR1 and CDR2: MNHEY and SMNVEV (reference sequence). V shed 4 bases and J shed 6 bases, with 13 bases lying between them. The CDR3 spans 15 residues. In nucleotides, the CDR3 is TGTGCCAGCAGTTCAATACAGAATCTTAATTCACCCCTCCACTTT. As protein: CASSSIQNLNSPLHF.

DNA for the CDR3: TGTGCCAGCAGGCCCGAGTTCGGGGGGATCAATGAGCAGTTCTTC. Amino acids: CASRPEFGGINEQFF. J is TRBJ2-1 and V is TRBV27; 7 bases match TRBD2. This CDR3 contains 15 residues. Trimming cost V 6 bases and J 6 bases; bases outside gene matches: 11. The germline CDR1 and CDR2 sequences are MNHEY and SMNVEV (reference sequence).

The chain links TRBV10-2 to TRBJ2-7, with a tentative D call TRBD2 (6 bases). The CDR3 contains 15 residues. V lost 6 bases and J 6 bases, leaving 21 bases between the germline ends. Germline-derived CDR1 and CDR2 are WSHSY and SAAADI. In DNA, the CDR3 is TGCGCCAGCAGCCTCTCATTGAGGGACGGGGGCGAGCAGTACTTC. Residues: CASSLSLRDGGEQYF.

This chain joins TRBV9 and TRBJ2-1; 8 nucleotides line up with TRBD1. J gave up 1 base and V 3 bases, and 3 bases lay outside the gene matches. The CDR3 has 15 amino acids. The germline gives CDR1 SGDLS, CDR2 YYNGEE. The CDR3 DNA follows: TGTGCCAGCAGCGGGGGACAGGATTCCTACAATGAGCAGTTCTTC. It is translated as CASSGGQDSYNEQFF. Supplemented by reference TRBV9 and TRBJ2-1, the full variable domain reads DSGVTQTPKHLITATGQRVTLRCSPRSGDLSVYWYQQSLDQGLQFLIQYYNGEERAKGNILERFSAQQFPDLHSELNLSSLELGDSALYFCASSGGQDSYNEQFFGPGTRLTVL.

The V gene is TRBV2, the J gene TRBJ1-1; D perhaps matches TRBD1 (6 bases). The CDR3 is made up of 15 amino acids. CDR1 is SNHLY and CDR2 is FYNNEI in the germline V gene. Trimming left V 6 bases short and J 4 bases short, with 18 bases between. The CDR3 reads CASRGNRVDGTEAFF. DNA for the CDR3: TGTGCCAGCAGGGGGAACAGGGTAGATGGCACTGAAGCTTTCTTT.